The 13 T cell receptor beta chains below were found in one sample sequenced in a study of early T cells in non-severe SARS-CoV-2 infection. Via MiXCR, TCRdb re-called the 5' RACE reads, giving one row per CDR3 protein. Among approximately 64,000 distinct CDR3 sequences, over 4% were seen once, and the ten largest hold just under 5%. The sample taken for sequencing was whole blood. These receptors came from an adult who was a healthcare worker with PCR-confirmed SARS-CoV-2 infection or an uninfected control (not recorded which).

Ten or more counts support this clonotype. The chain has TRBV5-4 and TRBJ2-2; 7 bases map to TRBD1. The germline CDR1 and CDR2 sequences are SGHNT and YYREEE (reference sequence). After removal of 4 bases from V and 0 bases from J, the junction contained 3 bases not matched to a gene. The CDR3 covers 15 residues. The CDR3 region has the DNA TGTGCCAGCAGCCTCGACAGGGCGAACACCGGGGAGCTGTTTTTT. This encodes CASSLDRANTGELFF.

This clonotype occurred many times. The V and J genes are TRBV18 and TRBJ1-6; no clear D gene. V was pared by 2 bases and J by 6 bases, with 2 bases between. The CDR3 spans 12 residues. The V gene's germline CDR1 is KGHSH and CDR2 LQKENI. Here the CDR3 reads CASSPTNSPLHF. CDR3 DNA sequence: TGTGCCAGCTCACCAACTAATTCACCCCTCCACTTT.

This clonotype was picked up a small number of times. The chain combines TRBV4-3 with TRBJ1-2; TRBD1 might be the D (5 bases). V lost 1 base and J lost 4, with 16 bases in between. The CDR3 runs 16 residues. CDR1 and CDR2 (germline): LGHNA, YSLEER. The CDR3 here is CASSQVSSQGFYGYTF. CDR3 coding DNA: TGCGCCAGCAGCCAAGTTAGTAGCCAGGGCTTCTATGGCTACACCTTC.

The chain carries TRBV3-1 and TRBJ2-3; 10 positions agree with TRBD2. This CDR3 has 16 residues. Germline CDR1 and CDR2: LGHDT and YNNKEL (reference sequence). V trimming: 1 base; J trimming: 5 bases; junction bases outside the gene matches: 6. The CDR3 DNA reads TGTGCCAGCAGCCAAGTGAGCGGGAGGGCCGGAGATACGCAGTATTTT. Translation: CASSQVSGRAGDTQYF.

The J gene is TRBJ2-7, the V gene TRBV20-1; TRBD2 might be the D (6 bases). Germline loops: CDR1 DFQATT, CDR2 SNEGSKA (reference sequence). The CDR3 totals 11 residues. V was trimmed by 6 bases and J by 9 bases, leaving 15 bases between them. The CDR3 sequence is CSAVGSGGQYF. The CDR3 DNA follows: TGCAGTGCAGTAGGATCCGGGGGGCAGTACTTC.

Only a few counts were recorded for this clonotype. The V and J genes are TRBV4-2 and TRBJ2-3; D ambiguous. V lost 4 bases and J lost 2, with 10 bases in between. The CDR3 sequence is 14 residues long. CDR1 and CDR2 (germline): LGHNA, YNFKEQ. The CDR3 region has the DNA TGTGCCAGCAGCCTAAGTATGCACACAGATACGCAGTATTTT. Translation: CASSLSMHTDTQYF.

This clonotype came up many times. CDR3 in DNA: TGTGCCAGTAGCCACATGGTGGATCTAGCCAAAAACATTCAGTACTTC. It codes for CASSHMVDLAKNIQYF. The chain employs TRBV19 and TRBJ2-4; D remains ambiguous. CDR1 is LNHDA and CDR2 is SQIVND in the germline V gene (reference sequence). Trimming shortened V by 6 bases and J by 0 bases, and 15 bases separated the two germline ends. The CDR3 covers 16 residues.

The table lists this clonotype with a few counts. The chain carries TRBV2 and TRBJ2-1; D remains ambiguous. The CDR3 loop spans 14 amino acids. CDR1 and CDR2 from the germline V gene are SNHLY and FYNNEI. V dropped 3 bases and J dropped 1 base, with 7 bases sitting between them. CDR3 DNA: TGTGCCAGCAGTGAGTTGGCATCCTACAATGAGCAGTTCTTC. Translated, it gives CASSELASYNEQFF.

This rearrangement joins TRBV5-1 to TRBJ1-4; D is unclear. The CDR3 contains 13 residues. Deletions cut 7 bases from V and 7 bases from J, with 14 bases between. Germline values: CDR1 SGHRS, CDR2 YFSETQ. CDR3 residues: CASGEQSAEKLFF. DNA of the CDR3: TGCGCCAGCGGGGAACAGTCGGCTGAAAAACTGTTTTTT.

This clonotype occurred many times. This rearrangement joins TRBV6-1 to TRBJ1-2; D is unresolved. V gave up 2 bases and J gave up 0 bases, with 16 bases separating them. CDR3 size: 17 residues. The germline V gene has CDR1 MNHNS and CDR2 SASEGT. The CDR3 DNA is TGTGCCAGCAGTGAAAGCGAGACCTCCCCGGCTAACTATGGCTACACCTTC. Translated, it gives CASSESETSPANYGYTF.

There are a few counts of this clonotype. This chain joins TRBV12-3 or TRBV12-4 and TRBJ2-3, with D possibly matching TRBD1 (6 bases). V gave up 5 bases and J gave up 1 base, with 16 bases separating them. The CDR3 runs to 16 residues. The CDR3 nucleotides are TGTGCCAGCAGTCCAGATCTGACAGGACGCACAGATACGCAGTATTTT. Translating it yields CASSPDLTGRTDTQYF.

The chain recombines TRBV7-9 with TRBJ2-1; 9 nucleotides line up with TRBD2. J lost 13 bases, V lost 5 bases, and 15 bases had no gene match. This CDR3 has 15 amino acids. CDR1 and CDR2 (germline): SEHNR, FQNEAQ (reference sequence). This CDR3 is CASSHPGVSRGGQFF. The CDR3 bases are TGTGCCAGCAGCCACCCTGGGGTCTCGCGGGGGGGCCAGTTCTTC. The full variable domain, rest sourced from reference TRBV7-9 and TRBJ2-1, is DTGVSQNPRHKITKRGQNVTFRCDPISEHNRLYWYRQTLGQGPEFLTYFQNEAQLEKSRLLSDRFSAERPKGSFSTLEIQRTEQGDSAMYLCASSHPGVSRGGQFFGPGTRLTVL.

This clonotype was counted many times. V usage is TRBV6-6 and J usage is TRBJ2-3; D is perhaps TRBD1 (5 bases). The V and J ends lost 5 bases and 6 bases respectively, with 15 bases between them. The CDR3 has 14 residues. CDR1 and CDR2 from the germline V gene are MNHNY and SVGAGI (reference sequence). The chain's CDR3 is CASSEDPGMDTQYF. CDR3 sequence (DNA): TGTGCCAGCAGTGAGGACCCAGGGATGGATACGCAGTATTTT.